This T cell receptor (beta chain) was sequenced during a study of shared clonotypes between healthy human individuals. Study-wide context: Two women and a few men aged 18 to 49 made up the donors. Notes on the study in general: Unshared clonotypes carried lower generation probabilities than those common to all four donors. The small donor group covered limited genetic and exposure diversity. Large sequencing depth failed to make sorted-subset sequencing complete, rarefaction showed.

This table comes from immunoSEQ multiplex PCR, and its TCRdb copy is limited to in-frame clones, with some not included. The table lists roughly 2 million clones, nearly 97% of them singletons. The CDR3 loop spans 13 amino acids. Germline lookup yields CDR1 SGHDT and CDR2 YYEEEE. Trimming pared 4 bases from V and 9 bases from J, leaving 11 bases between. This clone appeared a single time. Its antigen is unidentified. The sequenced sample consisted of naive CD4+ T cells sorted from blood. Subset noted: CD45RA+ positively selected. The receptor was isolated from a man between 18 and 35 years old in good health. V gene TRBV5-6 combines with J gene TRBJ1-6, with D tentatively TRBD1 (6 bases). The CDR3 region is CASSPRGSSPLHF. The CDR3 nucleotides are TGTGCCAGCAGCCCCAGGGGTAGTTCACCCCTCCACTTT.